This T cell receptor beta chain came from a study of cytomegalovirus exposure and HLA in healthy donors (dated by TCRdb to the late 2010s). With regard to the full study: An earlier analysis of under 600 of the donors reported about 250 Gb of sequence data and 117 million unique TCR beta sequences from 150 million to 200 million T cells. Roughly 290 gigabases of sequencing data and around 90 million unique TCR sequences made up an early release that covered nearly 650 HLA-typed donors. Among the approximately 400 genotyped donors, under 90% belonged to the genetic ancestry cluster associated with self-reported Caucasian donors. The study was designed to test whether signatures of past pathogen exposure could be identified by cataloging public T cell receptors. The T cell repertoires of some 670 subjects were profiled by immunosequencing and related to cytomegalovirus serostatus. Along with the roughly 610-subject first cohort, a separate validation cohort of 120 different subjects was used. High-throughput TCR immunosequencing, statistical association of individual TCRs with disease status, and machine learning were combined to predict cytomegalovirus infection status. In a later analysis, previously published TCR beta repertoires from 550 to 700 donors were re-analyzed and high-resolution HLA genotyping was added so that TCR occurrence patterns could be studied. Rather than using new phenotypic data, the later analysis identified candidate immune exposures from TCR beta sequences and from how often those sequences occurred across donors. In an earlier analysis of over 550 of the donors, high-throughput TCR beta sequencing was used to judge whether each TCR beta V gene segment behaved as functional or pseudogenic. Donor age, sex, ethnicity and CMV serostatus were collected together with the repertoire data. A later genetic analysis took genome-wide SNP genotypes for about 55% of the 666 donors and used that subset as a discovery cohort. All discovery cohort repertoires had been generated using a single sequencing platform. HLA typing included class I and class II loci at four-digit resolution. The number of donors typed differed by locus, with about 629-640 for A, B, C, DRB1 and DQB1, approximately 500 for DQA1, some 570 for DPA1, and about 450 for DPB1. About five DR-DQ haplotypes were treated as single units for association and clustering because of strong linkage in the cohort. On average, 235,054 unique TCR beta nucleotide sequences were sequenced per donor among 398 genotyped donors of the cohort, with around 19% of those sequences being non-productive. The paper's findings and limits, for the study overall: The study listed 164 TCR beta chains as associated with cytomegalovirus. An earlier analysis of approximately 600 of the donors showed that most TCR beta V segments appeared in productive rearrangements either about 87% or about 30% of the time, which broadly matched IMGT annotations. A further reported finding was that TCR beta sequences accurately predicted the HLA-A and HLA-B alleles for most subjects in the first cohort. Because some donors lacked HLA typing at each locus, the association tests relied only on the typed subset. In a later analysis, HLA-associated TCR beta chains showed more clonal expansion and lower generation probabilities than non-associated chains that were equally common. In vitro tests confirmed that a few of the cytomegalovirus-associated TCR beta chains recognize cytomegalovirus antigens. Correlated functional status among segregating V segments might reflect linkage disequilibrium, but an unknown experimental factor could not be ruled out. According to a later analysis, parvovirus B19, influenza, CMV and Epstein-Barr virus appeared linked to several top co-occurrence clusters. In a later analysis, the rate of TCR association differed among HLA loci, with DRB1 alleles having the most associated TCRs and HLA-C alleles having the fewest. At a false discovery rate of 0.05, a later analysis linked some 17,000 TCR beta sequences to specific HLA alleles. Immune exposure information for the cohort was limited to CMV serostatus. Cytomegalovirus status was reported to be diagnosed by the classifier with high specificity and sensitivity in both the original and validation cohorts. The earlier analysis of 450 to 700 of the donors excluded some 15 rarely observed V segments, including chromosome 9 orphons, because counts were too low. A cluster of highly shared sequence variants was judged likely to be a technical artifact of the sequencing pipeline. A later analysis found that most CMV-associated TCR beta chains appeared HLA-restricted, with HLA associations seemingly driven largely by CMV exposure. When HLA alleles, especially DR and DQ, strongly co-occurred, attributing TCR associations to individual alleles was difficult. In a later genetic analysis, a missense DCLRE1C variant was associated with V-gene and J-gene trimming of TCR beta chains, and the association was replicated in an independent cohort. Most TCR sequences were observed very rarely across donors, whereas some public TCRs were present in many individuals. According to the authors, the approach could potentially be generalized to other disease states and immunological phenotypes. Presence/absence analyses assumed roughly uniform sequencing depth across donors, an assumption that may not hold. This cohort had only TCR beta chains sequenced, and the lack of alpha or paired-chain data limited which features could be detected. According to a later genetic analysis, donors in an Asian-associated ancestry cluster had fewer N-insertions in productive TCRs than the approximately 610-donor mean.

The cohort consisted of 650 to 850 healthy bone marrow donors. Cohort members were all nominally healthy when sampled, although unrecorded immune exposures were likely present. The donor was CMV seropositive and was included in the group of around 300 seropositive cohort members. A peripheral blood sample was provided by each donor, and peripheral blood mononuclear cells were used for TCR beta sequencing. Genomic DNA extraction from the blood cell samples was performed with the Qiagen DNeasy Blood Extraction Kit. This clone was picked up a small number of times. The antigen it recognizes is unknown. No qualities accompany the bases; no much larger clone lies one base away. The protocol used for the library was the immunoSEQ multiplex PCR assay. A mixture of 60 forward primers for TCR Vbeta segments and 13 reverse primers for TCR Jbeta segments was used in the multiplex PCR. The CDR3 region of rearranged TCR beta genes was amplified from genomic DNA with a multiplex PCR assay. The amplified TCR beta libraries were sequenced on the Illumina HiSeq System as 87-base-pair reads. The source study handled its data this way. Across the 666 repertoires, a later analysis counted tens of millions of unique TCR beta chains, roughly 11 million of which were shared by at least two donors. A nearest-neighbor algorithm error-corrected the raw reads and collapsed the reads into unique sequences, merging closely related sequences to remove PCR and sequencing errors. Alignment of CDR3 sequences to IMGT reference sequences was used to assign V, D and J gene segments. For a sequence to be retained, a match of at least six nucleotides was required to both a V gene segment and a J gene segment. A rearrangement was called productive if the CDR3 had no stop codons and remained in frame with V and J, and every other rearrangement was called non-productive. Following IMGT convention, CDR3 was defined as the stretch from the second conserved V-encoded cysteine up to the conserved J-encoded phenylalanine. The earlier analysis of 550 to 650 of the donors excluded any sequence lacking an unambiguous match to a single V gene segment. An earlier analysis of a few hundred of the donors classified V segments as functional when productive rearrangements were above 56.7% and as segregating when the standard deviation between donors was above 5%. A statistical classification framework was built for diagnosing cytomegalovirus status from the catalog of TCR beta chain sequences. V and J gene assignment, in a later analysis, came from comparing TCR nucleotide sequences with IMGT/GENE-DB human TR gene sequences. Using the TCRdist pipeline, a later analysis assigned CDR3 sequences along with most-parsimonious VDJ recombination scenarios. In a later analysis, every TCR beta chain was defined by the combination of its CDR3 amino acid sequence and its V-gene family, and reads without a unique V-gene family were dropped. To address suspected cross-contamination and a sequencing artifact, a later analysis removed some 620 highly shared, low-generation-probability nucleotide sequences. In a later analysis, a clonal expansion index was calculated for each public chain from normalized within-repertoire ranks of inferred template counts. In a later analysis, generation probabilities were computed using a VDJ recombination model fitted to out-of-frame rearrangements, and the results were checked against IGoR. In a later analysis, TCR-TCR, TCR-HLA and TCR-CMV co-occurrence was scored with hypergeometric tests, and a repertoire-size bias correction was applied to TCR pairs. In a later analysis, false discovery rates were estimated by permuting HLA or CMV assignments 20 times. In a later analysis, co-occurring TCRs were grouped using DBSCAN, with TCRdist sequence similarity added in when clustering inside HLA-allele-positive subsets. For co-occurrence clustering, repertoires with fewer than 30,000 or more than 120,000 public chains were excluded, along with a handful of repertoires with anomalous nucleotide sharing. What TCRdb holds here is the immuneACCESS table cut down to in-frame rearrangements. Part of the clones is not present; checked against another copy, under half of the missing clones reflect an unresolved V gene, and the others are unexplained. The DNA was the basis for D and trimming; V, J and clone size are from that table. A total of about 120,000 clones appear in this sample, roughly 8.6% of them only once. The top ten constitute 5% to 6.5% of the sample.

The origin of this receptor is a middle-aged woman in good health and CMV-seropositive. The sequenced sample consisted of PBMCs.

The nucleotides are TGTGCCGGTAGACAGGGGATGTCCTACAATGAGCAGTTCTTC. Translated, it reads CAGRQGMSYNEQFF. The sequence is built from TRBV30 and TRBJ2-1, with 8 bases in between that match TRBD1. From V the trimming removes 8 bases and from J it removes 1 base, while the gene matches leave 7 bases of the junction unaccounted for. Via the germline V gene (reference sequence), CDR1 is GTSNPN and CDR2 SVGIG. The CDR3 has 14 amino acids, counting the end cysteine and phenylalanine. The DNA shown is the 42-base CDR3, in frame from base 1.